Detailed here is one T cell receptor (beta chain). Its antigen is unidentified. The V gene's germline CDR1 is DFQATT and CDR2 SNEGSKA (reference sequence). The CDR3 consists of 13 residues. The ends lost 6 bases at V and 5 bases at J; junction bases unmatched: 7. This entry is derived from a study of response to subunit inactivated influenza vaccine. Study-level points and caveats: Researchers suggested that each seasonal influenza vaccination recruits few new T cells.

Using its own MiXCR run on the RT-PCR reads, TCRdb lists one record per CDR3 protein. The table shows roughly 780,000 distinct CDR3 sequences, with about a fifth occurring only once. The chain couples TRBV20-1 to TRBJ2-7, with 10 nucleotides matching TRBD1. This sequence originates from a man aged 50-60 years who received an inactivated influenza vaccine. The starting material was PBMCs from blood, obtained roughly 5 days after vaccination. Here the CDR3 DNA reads TGCAGTGCAAGGACAGGGGGAAAGAACGAGCAGTACTTC. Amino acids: CSARTGGKNEQYF.